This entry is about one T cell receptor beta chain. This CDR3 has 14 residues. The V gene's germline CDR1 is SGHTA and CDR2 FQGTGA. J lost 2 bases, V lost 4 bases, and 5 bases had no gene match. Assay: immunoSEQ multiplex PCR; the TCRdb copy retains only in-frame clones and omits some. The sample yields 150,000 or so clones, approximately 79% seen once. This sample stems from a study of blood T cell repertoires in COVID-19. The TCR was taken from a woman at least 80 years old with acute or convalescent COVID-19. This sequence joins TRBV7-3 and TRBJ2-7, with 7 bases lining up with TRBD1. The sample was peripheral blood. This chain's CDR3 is CASSSAGTAYEQYF. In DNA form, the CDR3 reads TGTGCCAGCAGCTCCGCCGGGACAGCCTACGAGCAGTACTTC.